This entry features one T cell receptor (beta chain) sequence. The CDR3 contains 16 residues. Germline V CDR1 and CDR2: SGHKS, YYEKEE (reference sequence). V was clipped by 1 base and J by 5 bases; unmatched bases: 9. The sample comes from a study of T cell repertoires in ileal Crohn's disease. Eligibility required adulthood, ileal or ileocolonic Crohn's disease and indicated ileocolonic resection. Each sample's TCRB immunosequencing used 500 to 550 nanograms of biopsy DNA. Assay used: immunoSEQ multiplex PCR; TCRdb lists only in-frame clones, some missing. The profile covers tens of thousands of clones, with about 81% appearing a single time and around 5.4% taken by the ten largest.

The sample consisted of ileal tissue. The origin of this receptor is an adult with Crohn's disease. The chain couples TRBV5-5 to TRBJ2-5; TRBD2 matches at 9 bases. Written as DNA, the CDR3 is TGTGCCAGCAGCTTGTCGGTAGCGGGGGTTCGTGAGACCCAGTACTTC. Encoded protein: CASSLSVAGVRETQYF.